This is a list of T cell receptor beta chains from one sample in a study of shared clonotypes between healthy human individuals. Repertoires were generated with immunoSEQ multiplex PCR, while TCRdb's copy carries only in-frame clones and drops some. The sample has around 500,000 clones; about 85% are singletons. The sequencing input was PBMCs. The receptors were sampled from a woman between 35 and 50 years old in good health. Some clones in this sample may be carry-over from other donors' samples. Both conserved end residues are trimmed from each CDR3. D genes are given only for firm matches.

>TRBJ2-3|TRBD2|TRBV5-1
ASRPTSGRPRGDTQY
>TRBJ2-2|.|TRBV6-4
ASSESVETNTGELF
>TRBJ2-1|TRBD2|TRBV18
ASSPGTSSYNEQF
>TRBJ2-3|.|TRBV9
ASSVVPETGHGTDTQY
>TRBJ1-1|.|TRBV6-6
ASIRTGGGTEAF
>TRBJ2-7|.|TRBV19
ASSIPGLGRYEQY
>TRBJ2-3|TRBD2|TRBV5-4
ASSLRAGGTDTQY
>TRBJ1-2|.|TRBV28
ASSSPKAVKDIDGYT
>TRBJ1-5|.|TRBV6-6
ASNGRGAGNQPQH
>TRBJ1-2|.|TRBV27
ASSLSGVGYT
>TRBJ2-4|.|TRBV7-8
ASSLVSRGIQY
>TRBJ2-5|.|TRBV7-9
ASSQTAEQY
>TRBJ2-1|.|TRBV7-9
ASSLAGSPYNEQF
>TRBJ1-1|TRBD1|TRBV6-6
ASSWPQGAMNTEAF
>TRBJ1-2|.|TRBV28
ATDGGFGYGYT
>TRBJ2-5|.|TRBV29-1
SVEPWAGQETQY
>TRBJ2-7|TRBD1|TRBV2
ASQIGTGVPEQY
>TRBJ2-1|.|TRBV28
ASSLGGYEQF
>TRBJ1-5|.|TRBV2
ASSDPLNQPQH
>TRBJ2-1|TRBD1|TRBV5-1
ASSWTGGSGNEQF
>TRBJ2-6|.|TRBV28
ASSLEVSGANVLT
>TRBJ2-3|TRBD1|TRBV5-1
ASSWGTGRTDTQY
>TRBJ2-6|.|TRBV7-8
ASSSLANSGTLSGANVLT
>TRBJ2-3|TRBD1|TRBV5-1
ASSAPGGSTDTQY
>TRBJ2-4|.|TRBV1
TSSPRTSGGRKNIQY